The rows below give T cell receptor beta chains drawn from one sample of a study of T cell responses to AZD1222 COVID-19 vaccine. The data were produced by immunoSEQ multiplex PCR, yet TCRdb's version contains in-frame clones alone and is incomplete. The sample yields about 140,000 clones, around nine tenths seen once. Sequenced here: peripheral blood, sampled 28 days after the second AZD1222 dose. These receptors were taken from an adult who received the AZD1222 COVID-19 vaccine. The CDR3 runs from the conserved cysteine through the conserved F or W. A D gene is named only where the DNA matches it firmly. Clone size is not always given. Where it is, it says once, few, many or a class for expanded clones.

CASSLQGPYEQYF,TGTGCCAGCTCACTACAGGGACCCTACGAGCAGTACTTC,TRBJ2-7,-,TRBV18,-
CASSPRDLSGYTF,TGTGCCAGCAGCCCCAGGGATTTGAGTGGCTACACCTTC,TRBJ1-2,-,TRBV7-2,-
CASGRNSQGQPQHF,TGTGCCTCAGGGCGAAACAGCCAGGGTCAGCCCCAGCATTTT,TRBJ1-5,-,TRBV28,-
CASSLWEGHQPQHF,TGTGCCAGCAGTTTATGGGAAGGTCATCAGCCCCAGCATTTT,TRBJ1-5,-,TRBV28,few
CAWGREGKQPQHF,TGTGCCTGGGGCAGGGAGGGCAAACAGCCCCAGCATTTT,TRBJ1-5,-,TRBV30,-
CASQQKTGGKRDTGELFF,TGTGCCAGCCAACAAAAAACCGGCGGGAAGAGGGACACCGGGGAGCTGTTTTTT,TRBJ2-2,-,TRBV14,-
CASSIQGQGAREQYF,TGTGCCAGCAGTATTCAGGGGCAGGGGGCGCGAGAGCAGTACTTC,TRBJ2-7,TRBD1,TRBV28,-
CASSSPPTGGYNEQFF,TGTGCCAGCAGCTCGCCCCCGACAGGGGGTTACAATGAGCAGTTCTTC,TRBJ2-1,TRBD1,TRBV5-4,-
CASSQVGFGQPQHF,TGCGCCAGCAGCCAAGTAGGGTTCGGTCAGCCCCAGCATTTT,TRBJ1-5,-,TRBV4-3,-
CASSLTGGESTSTEAFF,TGTGCCAGCTCCCTAACAGGGGGCGAATCGACCAGCACTGAAGCTTTCTTT,TRBJ1-1,TRBD1,TRBV18,-
CASSNSSGQGAFRDTQYF,TGTGCCAGCAGCAATTCGTCCGGACAGGGGGCTTTTAGAGATACGCAGTATTTT,TRBJ2-3,-,TRBV21-1,-
CASSYDLDTIYF,TGTGCCAGCAGTTACGATTTGGACACCATATATTTT,TRBJ1-3,-,TRBV6-5,-
CASSVGAGGFTDTQYF,TGTGCCAGCAGCGTAGGGGCGGGGGGATTCACAGATACGCAGTATTTT,TRBJ2-3,TRBD2,TRBV9,-
CASSQDRQAATF,TGTGCCAGCAGCCAAGACCGACAGGCAGCGACCTTC,TRBJ1-2,-,TRBV3-1/TRBV3-2,few
CASSLAGVNSPLHF,TGCGCCAGCAGCTTGGCAGGGGTTAATTCACCCCTCCACTTT,TRBJ1-6,-,TRBV5-1,once
CASSLEGQGGIDEQFF,TGCGCCAGCAGCTTGGAGGGACAGGGGGGAATAGATGAGCAGTTCTTC,TRBJ2-1,TRBD1,TRBV5-1,-
CASSLGEAAPSQPQHF,TGTGCCAGCAGTTTAGGTGAGGCCGCCCCTAGTCAGCCCCAGCATTTT,TRBJ1-5,-,TRBV28,-
CASTARYRDNSPLHF,TGTGCCAGCACCGCGAGGTACAGAGATAATTCACCCCTCCACTTT,TRBJ1-6,-,TRBV28,-
CASSLGSDTNQPQHF,TGTGCCAGCAGTTTAGGTTCGGACACCAATCAGCCCCAGCATTTT,TRBJ1-5,-,TRBV27,-
CATSDSRAANTGELFF,TGTGCCACCAGTGATAGTCGAGCCGCGAACACCGGGGAGCTGTTTTTT,TRBJ2-2,-,TRBV24-1,-
CASSRPSSYNEQFF,TGTGCCAGCAGCAGGCCCAGCTCCTACAATGAGCAGTTCTTC,TRBJ2-1,-,TRBV3-1/TRBV3-2,-
CASSGQLNTEAFF,TGCGCCAGCAGTGGACAGTTGAACACTGAAGCTTTCTTT,TRBJ1-1,-,TRBV4-3,-
CASSQRSASGVNYGYTF,TGTGCCAGCAGCCAACGCTCGGCTTCGGGGGTCAACTATGGCTACACCTTC,TRBJ1-2,-,TRBV4-2,-
CASSYLPGAMAGQPQHF,TGTGCCAGCAGTTACCTACCGGGGGCAATGGCCGGTCAGCCCCAGCATTTT,TRBJ1-5,-,TRBV6-2/TRBV6-3,few
CASSPTGRNSDEQYF,TGTGCCAGCAGCCCTACTGGACGGAATAGCGACGAGCAGTACTTC,TRBJ2-7,-,TRBV5-6,-
CASSYSPGPTNEKLFF,TGTGCCAGCAGTTACTCCCCGGGGCCAACTAATGAAAAACTGTTTTTT,TRBJ1-4,-,TRBV6-5,few
CASGLAEGLTGGYTF,TGCGCCAGCGGTCTAGCGGAGGGGTTAACCGGTGGCTACACCTTC,TRBJ1-2,-,TRBV5-1,-
CASSQGFRTSGNVTGELFF,TGTGCCAGCAGCCAAGGCTTTCGGACTAGCGGGAACGTCACCGGGGAGCTGTTTTTT,TRBJ2-2,TRBD2,TRBV4-2,-
CASSERSTGTTDYGYTF,TGTGCCAGCAGTGAACGGTCGACAGGTACGACGGACTATGGCTACACCTTC,TRBJ1-2,-,TRBV6-1,-
CASSPGGLGGNTIYF,TGTGCCAGCAGCCCCGGCGGCCTAGGGGGAAACACCATATATTTT,TRBJ1-3,-,TRBV11-3,-
CASTPGQTSTDTQYF,TGTGCCAGCACTCCGGGACAGACTAGCACAGATACGCAGTATTTT,TRBJ2-3,TRBD1,TRBV19,-
CASSPYSLTGYAGSPLHF,TGTGCCAGCTCACCTTATTCCCTAACAGGGTACGCAGGGTCACCCCTCCACTTT,TRBJ1-6,-,TRBV18,-
CSARDYEQYF,TGCAGTGCTAGAGACTACGAGCAGTACTTC,TRBJ2-7,-,TRBV20-1,-
CASSKIAGEETQYF,TGTGCCAGCAGCAAAATAGCGGGGGAAGAGACCCAGTACTTC,TRBJ2-5,TRBD2,TRBV5-4,once
CASYAWDENTEAFF,TGTGCCAGTTACGCTTGGGATGAGAACACTGAAGCTTTCTTT,TRBJ1-1,-,TRBV6-5,-
CASSLVRASSYEQYF,TGTGCCAGCAGCTTAGTTAGGGCCAGCTCCTACGAGCAGTACTTC,TRBJ2-7,-,TRBV7-2,-
CASSSGLHSGANVLTF,TGTGCCAGCAGCTCGGGACTTCACTCTGGGGCCAACGTCCTGACTTTC,TRBJ2-6,-,TRBV7-9,-
CASSPGLLETQYF,TGTGCCAGCAGTCCTGGTCTGTTGGAGACCCAGTACTTC,TRBJ2-5,-,TRBV28,-
CATSEFGGAHQPQHF,TGTGCCACCAGTGAGTTTGGGGGAGCCCATCAGCCCCAGCATTTT,TRBJ1-5,-,TRBV24-1,-
CASSPYAGNEQFF,TGTGCCAGCTCACCATATGCTGGCAATGAGCAGTTCTTC,TRBJ2-1,-,TRBV18,-
CASEQGDRLYNEQFF,TGCGCCAGCGAACAGGGGGACAGACTATACAATGAGCAGTTCTTC,TRBJ2-1,TRBD1,TRBV4-1,-
CASRLAGGPSTYEQYF,TGTGCCAGTAGACTAGCGGGAGGGCCGAGCACCTACGAGCAGTACTTC,TRBJ2-7,TRBD2,TRBV19,-
CASSPRTGWQFF,TGTGCCAGCAGCCCGAGGACAGGGTGGCAGTTCTTC,TRBJ2-1,TRBD1,TRBV9,once
CASSRTSGNNEQFF,TGTGCCAGCAGCCGGACTAGCGGAAACAATGAGCAGTTCTTC,TRBJ2-1,TRBD2,TRBV2,once
CASSKTSGDQETQYF,TGTGCCAGCAGTAAGACTAGCGGGGACCAAGAGACCCAGTACTTC,TRBJ2-5,TRBD2,TRBV6-5,few
CSAKGETEAFF,TGCAGTGCCAAGGGCGAGACTGAAGCTTTCTTT,TRBJ1-1,-,TRBV20-1,-
CASSLSPDRVDTGELFF,TGTGCCAGCAGCTTATCCCCTGACAGGGTGGACACCGGGGAGCTGTTTTTT,TRBJ2-2,TRBD1,TRBV7-3,once
CASSFDGYNEQFF,TGTGCCAGCAGCTTCGACGGCTACAATGAGCAGTTCTTC,TRBJ2-1,-,TRBV11-3,-
CASSVGLAGYNEQFF,TGTGCCAGCAGCGTAGGACTAGCGGGGTACAATGAGCAGTTCTTC,TRBJ2-1,TRBD2,TRBV7-2,-
CASSIQGARYNQPQHF,TGTGCCAGTAGTATCCAGGGGGCGCGATACAATCAGCCCCAGCATTTT,TRBJ1-5,TRBD1,TRBV19,-
CASTSGGVYNEQFF,TGCGCCAGCACTAGCGGCGGGGTCTACAATGAGCAGTTCTTC,TRBJ2-1,TRBD2,TRBV5-1,-
CASNWGDQPQHF,TGTGCCAGCAACTGGGGTGATCAGCCCCAGCATTTT,TRBJ1-5,-,TRBV28,-
CASSLGGPRREPQHF,TGTGCCAGCAGCTTGGGGGGGCCCCGACGTGAGCCCCAGCATTTT,TRBJ1-5,-,TRBV5-5,-
CASSSASGSYEQFF,TGTGCCAGTAGTTCGGCTAGCGGGAGTTATGAGCAGTTCTTC,TRBJ2-1,TRBD2,TRBV19,-
CASSEEGAETQYF,TGTGCCAGCAGTGAAGAGGGGGCCGAGACCCAGTACTTC,TRBJ2-5,TRBD1,TRBV2,-
CAGESSGNTIYF,TGTGCCGGGGAGAGCTCTGGAAACACCATATATTTT,TRBJ1-3,-,TRBV30,-
CASSFFGTNSPLHF,TGTGCCAGCAGCTTTTTCGGGACAAATTCACCCCTCCACTTT,TRBJ1-6,-,TRBV7-2,-
CASSSGRDRGPREQYF,TGTGCCAGCAGCTCGGGGCGGGACAGGGGGCCTCGGGAGCAGTACTTC,TRBJ2-7,TRBD1,TRBV7-9,-
CASSLGRTSEQYF,TGTGCCAGCAGCTTAGGTAGGACGAGCGAGCAGTACTTC,TRBJ2-7,-,TRBV5-5,-